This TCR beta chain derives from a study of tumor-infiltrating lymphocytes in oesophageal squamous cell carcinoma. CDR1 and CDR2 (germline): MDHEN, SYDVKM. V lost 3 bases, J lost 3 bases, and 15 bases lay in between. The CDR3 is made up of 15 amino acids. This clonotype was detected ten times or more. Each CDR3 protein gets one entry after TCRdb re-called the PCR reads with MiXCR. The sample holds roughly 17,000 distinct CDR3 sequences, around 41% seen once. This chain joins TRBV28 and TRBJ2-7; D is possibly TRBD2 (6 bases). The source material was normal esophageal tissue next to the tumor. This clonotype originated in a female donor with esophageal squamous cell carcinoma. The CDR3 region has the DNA TGTGCCAGCAGTTTTGTGGGGGGTTCATTCTACGAGCAGTACTTC. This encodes CASSFVGGSFYEQYF.